This is a list of T cell receptor beta chains from one sample in a study of human T cells and chemical hapten exposure. TCRdb independently ran MiXCR on the RACE reads; one entry per CDR3 protein. The sample has 100,000 to 150,000 distinct CDR3 sequences, around 8.2% seen once. The sample taken for sequencing was whole blood. The receptor source for this set is a male donor in good health. Some clones in this sample may be carry-over from other donors' samples. Each CDR3 is given with its conserved first and last residue. A D gene is named only where the DNA matches it firmly. Some rows have no size entry. The others give once, few or many, or a class for an expanded clone.

d_gene	v_gene	abundance	j_gene	CDR3aa	CDR3nt
-	TRBV12-3/TRBV12-4	many	TRBJ2-5	CASTLGAPETQYF	TGTGCCAGCACCTTAGGCGCCCCAGAGACCCAGTACTTC
-	TRBV4-1	few	TRBJ1-1	CASSHPGENTEAFF	TGCGCCAGCAGCCATCCCGGGGAAAACACTGAAGCTTTCTTT
-	TRBV10-3	many	TRBJ2-6	CAISRRHSGANVLTF	TGTGCCATCAGTAGAAGACACTCTGGGGCCAACGTCCTGACTTTC
TRBD1	TRBV12-3/TRBV12-4	many	TRBJ1-1	CASSPGQGLAEAFF	TGTGCCAGCAGTCCCGGACAGGGTCTGGCTGAAGCTTTCTTT
-	TRBV7-9	many	TRBJ2-1	CASSLAAGNEQFF	TGTGCCAGCAGCTTAGCTGCAGGCAATGAGCAGTTCTTC
TRBD1	TRBV9	many	TRBJ1-5	CASSGQGNSNQPQHF	TGTGCCAGCAGCGGACAGGGGAATAGCAATCAGCCCCAGCATTTT
-	TRBV9	many	TRBJ2-3	CASSGRGGGTQYF	TGTGCCAGCAGCGGGCGTGGGGGTGGTACGCAGTATTTT
TRBD2	TRBV27	-	TRBJ2-3	CASRGLATTDTQYF	TGTGCCAGCAGGGGACTAGCTACCACAGATACGCAGTATTTT
-	TRBV5-4	many	TRBJ2-2	CASGAQFGAGELFF	TGTGCCAGCGGTGCACAGTTCGGGGCCGGGGAGCTGTTTTTT
TRBD1	TRBV10-3	many	TRBJ2-7	CAISRTGGREREQYF	TGTGCCATCAGCCGGACAGGGGGCCGTGAACGCGAGCAGTACTTC
-	TRBV2	many	TRBJ1-4	CASEGVSREKLFF	TGTGCCAGTGAGGGGGTTTCTCGTGAAAAACTGTTTTTT
-	TRBV7-2	-	TRBJ2-6	CASSPDQGRTGANVLTF	TGTGCCAGCAGCCCCGACCAGGGTAGGACTGGGGCCAACGTCCTGACTTTC
TRBD2	TRBV7-2	many	TRBJ2-7	CASSKAFGLAGGEQYF	TGTGCCAGCAGCAAGGCCTTCGGACTAGCGGGAGGTGAGCAGTACTTC
-	TRBV5-4	-	TRBJ2-3	CASESSRTDTQYF	TGTGCCAGCGAGTCTAGCAGAACAGATACGCAGTATTTT
TRBD1	TRBV3-1	few	TRBJ2-7	CASSRTTGIDEQYF	TGTGCCAGCAGCCGGACGACAGGGATCGACGAGCAGTACTTC
TRBD2	TRBV3-1	-	TRBJ2-7	CASSQDPGLAGVYEQYF	TGTGCCAGCAGCCAAGACCCGGGACTAGCGGGCGTCTACGAGCAGTACTTC
-	TRBV7-9	many	TRBJ2-5	CASSARTARETQYF	TGTGCCAGCAGCGCCCGGACGGCTCGAGAGACCCAGTACTTC
-	TRBV20-1	few	TRBJ1-1	CSASGLTGTLSVNTEAFF	TGCAGTGCTAGTGGTTTAACAGGGACTCTTTCGGTGAACACTGAAGCTTTCTTT
-	TRBV7-2	many	TRBJ2-1	CASSLGEASNEQFF	TGTGCCAGCAGCTTAGGTGAAGCCTCGAATGAGCAGTTCTTC
TRBD2	TRBV20-1	few	TRBJ2-2	CSARPSGRGNTGELFF	TGCAGTGCTAGACCTAGCGGGAGAGGAAACACCGGGGAGCTGTTTTTT
TRBD1	TRBV2	few	TRBJ1-6	CASSVKTGTGINSPLHF	TGTGCCAGCAGTGTAAAAACCGGGACAGGGATTAATTCACCCCTCCACTTT
TRBD1	TRBV20-1	many	TRBJ1-5	CSAIPDREDQPQHF	TGCAGTGCTATCCCGGACAGGGAGGATCAGCCCCAGCATTTT
TRBD2	TRBV29-1	many	TRBJ2-3	CSVGGGGRASDTQYF	TGCAGCGTTGGGGGAGGCGGGAGGGCCTCAGATACGCAGTATTTT
TRBD1	TRBV9	-	TRBJ2-6	CASSVVGTGVLTF	TGTGCCAGCAGCGTAGTGGGGACAGGCGTCCTGACTTTC
-	TRBV7-2	-	TRBJ1-3	CASSLDPGGRSGNTIYF	TGTGCCAGCAGCTTAGATCCCGGGGGGCGATCAGGAAACACCATATATTTT
-	TRBV11-2	many	TRBJ1-2	CASSLEAFNYGYTF	TGTGCCAGCAGCTTAGAAGCTTTTAACTATGGCTACACCTTC
TRBD2	TRBV7-2	few	TRBJ2-1	CASSHRASGGISSYNEQFF	TGTGCCAGCAGCCACAGGGCTAGCGGGGGGATCAGCTCCTACAATGAGCAGTTCTTC
TRBD2	TRBV5-6	-	TRBJ2-1	CASSLRLAGGYNEQFF	TGTGCCAGCAGCTTGAGACTAGCGGGAGGGTACAATGAGCAGTTCTTC
TRBD1	TRBV7-2	few	TRBJ1-5	CASSLDRGGNQPQHF	TGTGCCAGCAGCTTAGACAGGGGAGGGAATCAGCCCCAGCATTTT
TRBD2	TRBV29-1	few	TRBJ2-1	CSVGGRAYNEQFF	TGCAGCGTTGGCGGGAGGGCTTACAATGAGCAGTTCTTC
TRBD1	TRBV29-1	many	TRBJ2-6	CSVVQGASGANVLTF	TGCAGCGTTGTACAGGGGGCATCTGGGGCCAACGTCCTGACTTTC
-	TRBV3-1	many	TRBJ2-1	CASSQDSRQRNNEQFF	TGTGCCAGCAGCCAAGATTCAAGACAGCGAAACAATGAGCAGTTCTTC
-	TRBV24-1	-	TRBJ2-7	CAFTSRPYEQYF	TGTGCCTTCACGTCCCGACCCTACGAGCAGTACTTC
-	TRBV3-1	many	TRBJ2-3	CASSQVPGTDTQYF	TGTGCCAGCAGCCAAGTCCCCGGCACAGATACGCAGTATTTT
TRBD1	TRBV5-1	-	TRBJ2-7	CASSWTGDDYEQYF	TGCGCCAGCAGCTGGACAGGGGACGACTACGAGCAGTACTTC
-	TRBV2	-	TRBJ1-2	CASSDLTVNNYGYTF	TGTGCCAGCAGTGACCTGACAGTCAATAACTATGGCTACACCTTC
-	TRBV19	few	TRBJ2-1	CASSRTVSYNEQFF	TGTGCCAGTAGTCGGACGGTCTCCTACAATGAGCAGTTCTTC
TRBD2	TRBV12-3/TRBV12-4	many	TRBJ2-5	CASTPPQGGGSETQYF	TGTGCCAGCACCCCTCCCCAGGGCGGGGGGTCAGAGACCCAGTACTTC
TRBD1	TRBV7-2	-	TRBJ2-7	CASSSVAGTGALYEQYF	TGTGCCAGCAGCTCAGTGGCTGGGACAGGGGCTTTGTACGAGCAGTACTTC
-	TRBV27	many	TRBJ2-3	CASSLEGRRDTQYF	TGTGCCAGCAGTTTAGAAGGGCGAAGAGATACGCAGTATTTT
TRBD2	TRBV9	-	TRBJ2-1	CASSSSGGGGTYNEQFF	TGTGCCAGCAGCTCATCTGGAGGCGGGGGGACTTACAATGAGCAGTTCTTC
TRBD2	TRBV2	many	TRBJ2-1	CASSGLAASYNEQFF	TGTGCCAGCAGTGGACTAGCGGCGTCCTACAATGAGCAGTTCTTC
TRBD1	TRBV12-3/TRBV12-4	few	TRBJ1-2	CASRFDRAGYTF	TGTGCCAGCAGATTCGACAGGGCTGGCTACACCTTC
-	TRBV10-1	-	TRBJ2-1	CASSEPKTTDEQFF	TGCGCCAGCAGTGAGCCCAAGACTACGGATGAGCAGTTCTTC
-	TRBV20-1	many	TRBJ2-5	CSATGGETQYF	TGCAGTGCCACCGGCGGGGAGACCCAGTACTTC
-	TRBV12-3/TRBV12-4	few	TRBJ1-5	CASNLPGSSNQPQHF	TGTGCCAGCAACCTACCTGGGAGTAGCAATCAGCCCCAGCATTTT
-	TRBV19	-	TRBJ1-1	CAGASGEAFF	TGTGCCGGGGCGAGTGGCGAAGCTTTCTTT
-	TRBV5-1	many	TRBJ1-1	CASSLAGDTEAFF	TGCGCCAGCAGCTTGGCCGGGGACACTGAAGCTTTCTTT
-	TRBV12-5	few	TRBJ2-3	CASGGLRSTDTQYF	TGTGCTAGTGGTGGACTCCGGAGCACAGATACGCAGTATTTT
TRBD2	TRBV29-1	many	TRBJ2-1	CSVEFSGRPTNEQFF	TGCAGCGTTGAGTTTAGCGGGAGGCCCACCAATGAGCAGTTCTTC
-	TRBV27	few	TRBJ2-1	CASSFRGLGEQFF	TGTGCCAGCAGTTTCCGAGGACTTGGTGAGCAGTTCTTC
TRBD2	TRBV7-9	-	TRBJ2-1	CASSLSGKGLAVYNEQFF	TGTGCCAGCAGCTTATCAGGGAAGGGACTAGCGGTTTACAATGAGCAGTTCTTC
TRBD2	TRBV29-1	many	TRBJ2-6	CSVGASGQSGANVLTF	TGCAGCGTTGGGGCTAGCGGGCAATCTGGGGCCAACGTCCTGACTTTC
-	TRBV7-9	few	TRBJ2-2	CASSLAVRELFF	TGTGCCAGCAGCTTAGCTGTCCGGGAGCTGTTTTTT
-	TRBV7-2	many	TRBJ1-4	CASSLENPNEKLFF	TGTGCCAGCAGCTTGGAGAACCCGAATGAAAAACTGTTTTTT
-	TRBV11-2	few	TRBJ1-6	CASSLAGASPLHF	TGTGCCAGCAGCTTAGCTGGGGCTTCACCCCTCCACTTT
-	TRBV10-2	many	TRBJ1-1	CASSSGATEAFF	TGCGCCAGCAGTAGCGGGGCCACTGAAGCTTTCTTT
TRBD2	TRBV19	many	TRBJ2-1	CASTRRGGAVYNEQFF	TGTGCCAGTACCCGACGCGGGGGGGCGGTCTACAATGAGCAGTTCTTC